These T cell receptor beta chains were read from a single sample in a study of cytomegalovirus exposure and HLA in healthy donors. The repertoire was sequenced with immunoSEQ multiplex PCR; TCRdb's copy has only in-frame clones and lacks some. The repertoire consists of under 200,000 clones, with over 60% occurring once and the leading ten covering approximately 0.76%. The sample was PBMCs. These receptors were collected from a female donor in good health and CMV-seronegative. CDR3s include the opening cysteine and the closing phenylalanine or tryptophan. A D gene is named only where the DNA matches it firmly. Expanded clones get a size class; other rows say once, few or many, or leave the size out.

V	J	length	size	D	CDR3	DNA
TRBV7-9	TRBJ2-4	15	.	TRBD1	CASSRTTGRRNSQYF	TGTGCCAGCAGCCGGACGACAGGGCGGCGAAACAGTCAGTACTTC
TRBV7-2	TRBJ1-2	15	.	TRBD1	CASSFQTGVNYGYTF	TGTGCCAGCAGCTTCCAGACAGGGGTTAACTATGGCTACACCTTC
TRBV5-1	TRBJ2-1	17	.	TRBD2	CASSLRGGDLIYNEQFF	TGCGCCAGCAGCTTGCGGGGGGGGGACCTGATTTACAATGAGCAGTTCTTC
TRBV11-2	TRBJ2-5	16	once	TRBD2	CASQGLAGGVGETQYF	TGTGCCAGCCAGGGACTAGCGGGGGGTGTAGGGGAGACCCAGTACTTC
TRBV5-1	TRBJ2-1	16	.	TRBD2	CASSLASIAGLNEQFF	TGCGCCAGCAGCTTGGCCTCTATAGCGGGCCTTAATGAGCAGTTCTTC
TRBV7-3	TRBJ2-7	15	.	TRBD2	CASSLKTGLAEVKYF	TGTGCCAGCAGCTTAAAAACGGGACTAGCGGAAGTAAAGTACTTC
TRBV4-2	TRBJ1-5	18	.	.	CASSQVLPGLYSNQPQHF	TGTGCCAGCAGCCAAGTTCTGCCAGGACTGTATAGCAATCAGCCCCAGCATTTT
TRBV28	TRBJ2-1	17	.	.	CASSSLLALSSYNEQFF	TGTGCCAGCAGTTCCTTACTAGCCTTGAGCTCCTACAATGAGCAGTTCTTC
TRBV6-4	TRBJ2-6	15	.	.	CASSEGGRGANVLTF	TGTGCCAGCAGTGAGGGGGGGCGCGGGGCCAACGTCCTGACTTTC
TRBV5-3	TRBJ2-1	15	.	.	CARSSSKGSYNEQFF	TGTGCCAGAAGCTCGTCTAAGGGGTCCTACAATGAGCAGTTCTTC
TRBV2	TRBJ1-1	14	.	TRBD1	CASSRQGLNTEAFF	TGTGCCAGCAGCCGACAGGGGTTGAACACTGAAGCTTTCTTT
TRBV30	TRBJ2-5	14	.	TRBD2	CAWTTGLPIEEQYF	TGTGCCTGGACCACGGGACTACCAATTGAGGAGCAGTACTTC
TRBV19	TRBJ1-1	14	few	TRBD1	CASRGQGEGGEAFF	TGTGCCAGTAGGGGACAGGGGGAGGGGGGTGAAGCTTTCTTT
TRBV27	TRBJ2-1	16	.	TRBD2	CASSSPGTSGTGEQFF	TGTGCCAGCAGTTCCCCCGGGACTAGCGGGACGGGTGAGCAGTTCTTC
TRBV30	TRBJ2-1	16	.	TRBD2	CAWSLSGTSGYNEQFF	TGTGCCTGGAGCCTCTCCGGGACTAGCGGATACAATGAGCAGTTCTTC
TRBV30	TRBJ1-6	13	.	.	CAWSGGYNSPLHF	TGTGCCTGGAGCGGGGGATATAATTCACCCCTCCACTTT
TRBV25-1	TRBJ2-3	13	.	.	CASSAVSPDTQYF	TGTGCCAGCAGTGCAGTTTCTCCAGATACGCAGTATTTT
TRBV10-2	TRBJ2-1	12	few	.	CASTGGAGEQFF	TGCGCCAGCACTGGTGGGGCTGGGGAGCAGTTCTTC
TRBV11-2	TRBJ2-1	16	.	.	CASSLVTGSSYNEQFF	TGTGCCAGCAGCTTAGTTACAGGGAGCTCCTACAATGAGCAGTTCTTC
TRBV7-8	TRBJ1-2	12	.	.	CASSSRNYGYTF	TGTGCCAGCAGCTCCAGGAATTATGGCTACACCTTC
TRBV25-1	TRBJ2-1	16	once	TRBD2	CASSSGGYSSYNEQFF	TGTGCCAGCAGTAGCGGGGGATATAGCTCCTACAATGAGCAGTTCTTC
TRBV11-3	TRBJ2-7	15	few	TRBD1	CASSLAGTGIYEQYF	TGTGCCAGCAGCTTAGCAGGGACAGGGATCTACGAGCAGTACTTC
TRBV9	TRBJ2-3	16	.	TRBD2	CASSSQTSGGTDTQYF	TGTGCCAGCAGCTCACAGACTAGCGGGGGGACAGATACGCAGTATTTT
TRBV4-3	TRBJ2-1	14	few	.	CASSQEAASDEQFF	TGCGCCAGCAGCCAAGAAGCCGCAAGCGATGAGCAGTTCTTC
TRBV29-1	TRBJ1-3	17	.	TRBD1	CSVTLAGTAISGNTIYF	TGCAGCGTTACATTAGCGGGGACAGCTATCTCTGGAAACACCATATATTTT
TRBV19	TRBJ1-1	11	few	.	CAVGGNTEAFF	TGTGCCGTAGGGGGGAACACTGAAGCTTTCTTT
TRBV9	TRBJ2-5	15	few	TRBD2	CASSVARAGGEAQYF	TGTGCCAGCAGCGTAGCTCGGGCGGGAGGAGAGGCCCAGTACTTC
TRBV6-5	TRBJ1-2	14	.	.	CASRKTSTNYGYTF	TGTGCCAGCAGGAAGACATCCACTAACTATGGCTACACCTTC
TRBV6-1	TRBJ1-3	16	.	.	CASSEAYGGAGNTIYF	TGTGCCAGCAGTGAAGCTTACGGAGGGGCTGGAAACACCATATATTTT
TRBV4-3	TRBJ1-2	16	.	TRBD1	CASSQGTDRDNYGYTF	TGCGCCAGCAGCCAAGGGACGGACAGGGACAACTATGGCTACACCTTC
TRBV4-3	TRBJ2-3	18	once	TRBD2	CASSQFAGTKTPTDTQYF	TGCGCCAGCAGCCAGTTCGCGGGGACTAAAACCCCCACAGATACGCAGTATTTT
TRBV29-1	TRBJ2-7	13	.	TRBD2	CSVEFSGRYEQYF	TGCAGCGTTGAATTTAGCGGGAGATACGAGCAGTACTTC
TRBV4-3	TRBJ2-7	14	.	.	CASSQERWTYEQYF	TGCGCCAGCAGCCAAGAGAGGTGGACCTACGAGCAGTACTTC
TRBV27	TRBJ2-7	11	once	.	CASSSRYEQYF	TGTGCCAGCTCCTCCCGGTACGAGCAGTACTTC
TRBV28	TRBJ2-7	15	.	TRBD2	CASSLLGGRAGEQYF	TGTGCCAGCAGTTTGTTGGGCGGGAGGGCTGGCGAGCAGTACTTC
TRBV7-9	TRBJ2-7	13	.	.	CASSFDGTYEQYF	TGTGCCAGCAGCTTCGACGGGACCTACGAGCAGTACTTC
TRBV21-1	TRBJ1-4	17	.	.	CASSRQDRGQGNEKLFF	TGTGCCAGCAGCCGCCAGGACAGGGGGCAGGGTAATGAAAAACTGTTTTTT
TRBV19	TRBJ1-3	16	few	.	CASSRDTLGSGNTIYF	TGTGCCAGTAGTCGCGACACGCTTGGGTCTGGAAACACCATATATTTT
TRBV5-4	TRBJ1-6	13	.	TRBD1	CASSFQGDSPLHF	TGTGCCAGCAGCTTCCAGGGGGATTCACCCCTCCACTTT
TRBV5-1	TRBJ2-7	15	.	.	CASSLGTGLSYEQYF	TGCGCCAGCAGCTTGGGAACAGGCCTCTCCTACGAGCAGTACTTC
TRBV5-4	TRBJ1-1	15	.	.	CASSLGRQQGAEAFF	TGTGCCAGCAGCTTAGGGCGACAACAGGGTGCTGAAGCTTTCTTT
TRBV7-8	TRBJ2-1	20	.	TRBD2	CASSRTSGSLLKVSYNEQFF	TGTGCCAGCAGCAGAACTAGCGGGAGTCTGTTGAAGGTGTCCTACAATGAGCAGTTCTTC
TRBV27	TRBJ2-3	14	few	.	CASSLDYSTDTQYF	TGTGCCAGCAGTCTTGACTATAGCACAGATACGCAGTATTTT
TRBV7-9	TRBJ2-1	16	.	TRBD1	CASSAKGQGIRDEQFF	TGTGCCAGCAGCGCAAAGGGACAGGGTATCCGGGATGAGCAGTTCTTC
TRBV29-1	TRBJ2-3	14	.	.	CSAGTGSVADTQYF	TGCAGCGCCGGCACAGGGTCGGTGGCAGATACGCAGTATTTT
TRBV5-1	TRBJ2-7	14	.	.	CASSFLTGPYEQYF	TGCGCCAGCAGCTTCCTGACAGGACCTTACGAGCAGTACTTC
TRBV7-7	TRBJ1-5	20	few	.	CASSLSRCHPHRIGFQPQHF	TGTGCCAGCAGCTTATCAAGGTGTCATCCTCATCGGATCGGGTTTCAGCCCCAGCATTTT
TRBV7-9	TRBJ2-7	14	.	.	CASSLVVQSVEQYF	TGTGCCAGCAGCTTAGTGGTCCAGTCTGTCGAGCAGTACTTC
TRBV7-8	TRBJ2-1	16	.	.	CASSLVGSVAPNEQFF	TGTGCCAGCAGCTTAGTCGGTAGCGTTGCCCCCAATGAGCAGTTCTTC
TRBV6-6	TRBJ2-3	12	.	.	CASGGSTDTQYF	TGTGCCAGCGGGGGGAGCACAGATACGCAGTATTTT
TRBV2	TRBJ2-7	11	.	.	CASKGSGEQYF	TGTGCCAGCAAGGGGTCCGGCGAGCAGTACTTC
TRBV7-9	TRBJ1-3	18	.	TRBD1	CASSLRGYQGQGLNTIYF	TGTGCCAGCAGCTTACGGGGTTATCAGGGACAGGGCTTAAACACCATATATTTT
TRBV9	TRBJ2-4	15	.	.	CASSSGTRGKNIQYF	TGTGCCAGCAGTTCTGGGACCAGGGGCAAAAACATTCAGTACTTC
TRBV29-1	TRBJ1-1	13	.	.	CSVGAQGGSEAFF	TGCAGCGTTGGAGCTCAAGGGGGATCTGAAGCTTTCTTT
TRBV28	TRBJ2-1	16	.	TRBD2	CASSFSGGQTRGEQFF	TGTGCCAGCAGTTTTTCGGGAGGGCAAACCCGTGGTGAGCAGTTCTTC
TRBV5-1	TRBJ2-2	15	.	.	CASGEDTSNTGELFF	TGCGCCAGCGGCGAGGACACCTCGAACACCGGGGAGCTGTTTTTT
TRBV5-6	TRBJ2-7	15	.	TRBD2	CASSFRGGSSYEQYF	TGTGCCAGCAGCTTTCGCGGGGGAAGCTCCTACGAGCAGTACTTC
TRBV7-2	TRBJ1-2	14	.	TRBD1	CASSLAEGALGYTF	TGTGCCAGCAGCTTAGCCGAGGGGGCCCTTGGCTACACCTTC
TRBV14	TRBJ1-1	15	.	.	CASSQPPRQGTEAFF	TGTGCCAGCAGCCAGCCCCCCAGGCAGGGCACTGAAGCTTTCTTT
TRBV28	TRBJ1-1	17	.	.	CASSHWGRRSVNTEAFF	TGTGCCAGCAGCCATTGGGGGCGAAGGTCCGTGAACACTGAAGCTTTCTTT